What follows are 15 T cell receptor beta chains derived from one specimen sequenced in a study of cytotoxic CD8 clonotypes in ibrutinib-treated CLL. TCRdb's table, derived via immunoSEQ multiplex PCR, lists solely in-frame clones and lacks some. The sample has under 200,000 clones, 81% seen once. The sequences come from PBMCs, collected after 12 months of ibrutinib treatment. These receptors were taken from a human donor with chronic lymphocytic leukemia.

The chain uses TRBV28 and TRBJ2-6; D ambiguous. V lost 2 bases and J lost 6, with 5 bases in between. The CDR3 is made up of 13 amino acids. Germline V gives CDR1 MDHEN, CDR2 SYDVKM. DNA for the CDR3: TGTGCCAGCAGTTTAGGCGCGGCCAACGTCCTGACTTTC. Amino acids: CASSLGAANVLTF.

This chain joins TRBV19 and TRBJ2-5; D may be TRBD1 (6 bases). This CDR3 has 15 residues. V gave up 1 base and J gave up 5 bases, with 14 bases separating them. Germline V gives CDR1 LNHDA, CDR2 SQIVND (reference sequence). CDR3 DNA sequence: TGTGCCAGTAGTATAGGAGGGGGTGACGGGGAGACCCAGTACTTC. Protein sequence: CASSIGGGDGETQYF.

The V and J genes are TRBV7-6 and TRBJ1-2, with D unresolved. Trimming took 5 bases from V and 8 from J, leaving 27 bases between them. The CDR3 runs 17 residues. Germline V gives CDR1 SGHVS, CDR2 FNYEAQ. CDR3 amino acids: CASSPIGWQESVGGYTF. The CDR3 coding sequence is TGTGCCAGCAGCCCTATCGGGTGGCAGGAGTCGGTCGGGGGCTACACCTTC.

This clone was seen only a few times. The chain recombines TRBV7-8 with TRBJ1-2; D perhaps matches TRBD1 (5 bases). The germline V gene has CDR1 SGHVS and CDR2 FQNEAQ. Trimming stripped 5 bases from V and 0 bases from J, with 10 bases between. The CDR3 contains 14 residues. The chain's CDR3 is CASSAGRSNYGYTF. The CDR3 DNA reads TGTGCCAGCAGCGCGGGACGGTCTAACTATGGCTACACCTTC.

This clone was seen a handful of times. The chain joins TRBV6-1 to TRBJ2-7, with D perhaps matching TRBD1 (6 bases). The germline V gene has CDR1 MNHNS and CDR2 SASEGT. The CDR3 spans 14 residues. V was cut by 4 bases and J by 7 bases, with 17 bases left in between. The CDR3: CASSARDTTREQYF. DNA for the CDR3: TGTGCCAGCAGTGCCCGGGACACGACACGAGAGCAGTACTTC.

This rearrangement joins TRBV5-1 to TRBJ2-5, with D perhaps given as TRBD1 or TRBD2 (6 bases each). Germline V gene sequence: CDR1 SGHRS, CDR2 YFSETQ. The CDR3 covers 16 residues. V lost 6 bases and J 2 bases, leaving 20 bases between the germline ends. CDR3 loop: CASTRHGGSLQETQYF. In DNA, the CDR3 is TGCGCCAGCACCCGCCACGGGGGCTCCCTACAAGAGACCCAGTACTTC.

The CDR3 coding sequence is TGTGCCAGTAGTATTGCTCAGGGGACCCTTCGCACAGATACGCAGTATTTT. Translation gives CASSIAQGTLRTDTQYF. The rearrangement joins TRBV19 to TRBJ2-3; the D gene is possibly TRBD1 (6 bases). Germline V CDR1 and CDR2: LNHDA, SQIVND (reference sequence). V lost 3 bases and J lost 1, with 17 bases in between. The CDR3 contains 17 residues.

The chain is built from TRBV27 and TRBJ2-7, with D possibly being TRBD2 (5 bases). V shed 2 bases and J shed 0 bases, with 11 bases lying between them. This CDR3 comprises 15 residues. The germline gives CDR1 MNHEY, CDR2 SMNVEV (reference sequence). In DNA, the CDR3 is TGTGCCAGCAGTTTAACCGGTGGGAGCTCCTACGAGCAGTACTTC. This encodes CASSLTGGSSYEQYF.

This clone occurred once. The V and J genes are TRBV5-4 and TRBJ1-4; 7 bases are shared with TRBD1. V shed 4 bases, J shed 5 bases, and the junction held 8 bases outside the gene matches. In germline, CDR1 is SGHNT, CDR2 YYREEE (reference sequence). This CDR3 contains 15 residues. The DNA of the CDR3 is TGTGCCAGCAGCCCTGGAGGGACAGAAAATGAAAAACTGTTTTTT. This encodes CASSPGGTENEKLFF.

This clone was recorded only once. The gene calls are TRBV28 and TRBJ2-7; D might be TRBD1 (6 bases). CDR1 and CDR2 (germline): MDHEN, SYDVKM. The CDR3 is 12 residues long. Trimming left V 6 bases short and J 6 bases short, with 12 bases between. The CDR3, as DNA: TGTGCCAGCAGCCCTAACAGGGTCGAGCAGTACTTC. It is translated as CASSPNRVEQYF.

The genes are TRBV28 and TRBJ2-7, with D possibly being TRBD1 (5 bases). CDR3 length equals 12 residues. CDR1 and CDR2 from the germline V gene are MDHEN and SYDVKM. Between the trimmed V and J ends, which lost 6 bases and 5 bases, there was a span of 11 bases. The CDR3 DNA reads TGTGCCAGCAGGGGGCTAATGGACGAGCAGTACTTC. This encodes CASRGLMDEQYF.

The chain couples TRBV5-1 to TRBJ2-5; perhaps TRBD1 as D (5 bases). The CDR3 consists of 14 residues. Germline CDR1 SGHRS, CDR2 YFSETQ. V shed 0 bases and J shed 3 bases, with 9 bases lying between them. CDR3 region: CASSLVSGKETQYF. The DNA of the CDR3 is TGCGCCAGCAGCTTGGTTTCAGGGAAAGAGACCCAGTACTTC. The full variable domain, completed using reference TRBV5-1 and TRBJ2-5, is KAGVTQTPRYLIKTRGQQVTLSCSPISGHRSVSWYQQTPGQGLQFLFEYFSETQRNKGNFPGRFSGRQFSNSRSEMNVSTLELGDSALYLCASSLVSGKETQYFGPGTRLLVL.

For the CDR3, the DNA is TGTGCCAGCAGCTTTATCGGGCCCCCCACCACAGATACGCAGTATTTT. Its protein product is CASSFIGPPTTDTQYF. The chain recombines TRBV7-2 with TRBJ2-3; D call uncertain. This CDR3 contains 16 residues. The germline V gene encodes CDR1 SGHTA and CDR2 FQGNSA. Between the trimmed V and J ends, which lost 3 bases and 2 bases, there was a span of 15 bases.

The chain uses TRBV6-5 and TRBJ1-1, with 11 nucleotides matching TRBD1. The CDR3 loop spans 15 amino acids. Trimming cost V 4 bases and J 11 bases; bases outside gene matches: 12. CDR1 and CDR2 from the germline V gene are MNHEY and SVGAGI. The CDR3 DNA sequence: TGTGCCAGCAGTTCTTCCTCCGGGACAGGGGGTATGGCTTTCTTT. This gives the protein CASSSSSGTGGMAFF.

Only one count was recorded for this clone. The genes are TRBV10-1 and TRBJ1-6; 7 bases line up with TRBD1. V shed 6 bases and J 0 bases; nucleotides not matched to a gene: 14. The CDR3 runs to 19 residues. Germline V CDR1 and CDR2: WNHNN, SYGVQD (reference sequence). CDR3 loop: CASRKEGYRGSSYNSPLHF. The CDR3 nucleotides read TGCGCCAGCAGAAAAGAAGGCTACAGGGGAAGCTCCTATAATTCACCCCTCCACTTT.